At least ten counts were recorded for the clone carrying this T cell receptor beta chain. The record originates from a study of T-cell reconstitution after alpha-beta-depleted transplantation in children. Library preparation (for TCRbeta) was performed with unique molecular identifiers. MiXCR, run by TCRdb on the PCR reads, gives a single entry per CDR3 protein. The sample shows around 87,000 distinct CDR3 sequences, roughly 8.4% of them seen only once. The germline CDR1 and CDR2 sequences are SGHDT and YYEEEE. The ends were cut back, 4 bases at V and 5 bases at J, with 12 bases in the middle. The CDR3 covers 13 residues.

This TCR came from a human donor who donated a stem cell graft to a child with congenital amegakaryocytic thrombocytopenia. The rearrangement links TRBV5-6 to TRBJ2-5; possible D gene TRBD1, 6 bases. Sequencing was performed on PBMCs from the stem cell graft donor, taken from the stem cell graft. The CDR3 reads CASSRGTEETQYF. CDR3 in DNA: TGTGCCAGCAGCAGGGGGACGGAGGAGACCCAGTACTTC.